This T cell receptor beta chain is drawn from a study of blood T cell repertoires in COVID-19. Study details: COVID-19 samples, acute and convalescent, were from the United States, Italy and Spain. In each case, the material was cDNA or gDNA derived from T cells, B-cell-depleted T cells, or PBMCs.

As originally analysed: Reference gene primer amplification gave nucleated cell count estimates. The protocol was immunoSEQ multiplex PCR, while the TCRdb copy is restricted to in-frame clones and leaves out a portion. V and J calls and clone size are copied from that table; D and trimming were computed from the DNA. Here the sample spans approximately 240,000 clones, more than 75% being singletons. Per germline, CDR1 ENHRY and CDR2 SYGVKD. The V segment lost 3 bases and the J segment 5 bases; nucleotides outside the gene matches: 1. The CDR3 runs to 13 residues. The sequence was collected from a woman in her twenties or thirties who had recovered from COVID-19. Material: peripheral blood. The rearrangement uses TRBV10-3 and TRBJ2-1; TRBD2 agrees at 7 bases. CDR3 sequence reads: CAISDLADNEQFF. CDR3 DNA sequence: TGTGCCATCAGTGACCTAGCGGACAATGAGCAGTTCTTC.